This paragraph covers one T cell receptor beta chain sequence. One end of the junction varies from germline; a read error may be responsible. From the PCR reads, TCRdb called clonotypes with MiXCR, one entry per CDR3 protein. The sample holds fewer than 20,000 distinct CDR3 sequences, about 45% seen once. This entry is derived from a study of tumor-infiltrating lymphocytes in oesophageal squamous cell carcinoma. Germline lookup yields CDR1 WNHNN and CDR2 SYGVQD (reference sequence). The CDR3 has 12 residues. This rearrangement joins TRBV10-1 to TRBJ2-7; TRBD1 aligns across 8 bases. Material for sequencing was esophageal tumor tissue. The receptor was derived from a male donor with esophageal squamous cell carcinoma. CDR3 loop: CASSHGTGRMFF. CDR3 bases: TGCGCCAGCAGTCACGGGACAGGTAGGATGTTCTTC.